This T cell receptor (beta chain) was sequenced for a study of OX40 agonist ivuxolimab in advanced cancers. Points from the study as a whole: The CD4+ and CD8+ T cells in the blood had expanded clonally by week 6 at 0.1 to 3.0 mg/kg.

Of note for this clone: The target antigen is unknown.

This table comes from immunoSEQ multiplex PCR, and its TCRdb copy is limited to in-frame clones, with some not included. The sample records roughly 15,000 clones, roughly nine tenths being singletons. The CDR3 length is 14 residues. The V end lost 7 bases, the J end lost 4 bases, and 16 bases lay between the germline ends. CDR1 and CDR2 (germline): SGHNT, YENEEA. Patients were ruled out by autoimmune disease history or systemic immunosuppression. Blood sampling took place at baseline, cycle 4 day 1, and cycle 7 day 1. V and J are TRBV11-3 and TRBJ1-2; D unresolved. Sample: CD4+ or CD8+ T cells sorted from blood, taken in a trial of the OX40 agonist ivuxolimab. This TCR derives from an adult with an advanced solid tumor such as melanoma, head and neck, liver or kidney cancer. The CDR3 here is CASTTREVSYGYTF. DNA of the CDR3: TGTGCCAGCACCACCCGCGAGGTCTCCTATGGCTACACCTTC.